A single T cell receptor (beta chain) is shown here with its context. A read error may account for a junction end that differs from germline. Germline values: CDR1 SGHTA, CDR2 FQGNSA. This CDR3 is 13 amino acids long. Via MiXCR, TCRdb re-called the PCR reads, giving one row per CDR3 protein. The repertoire consists of some 17,000 distinct CDR3 sequences, with roughly 50% occurring once and the leading ten covering 44%. This record comes from a study of tumor-infiltrating lymphocytes in oesophageal squamous cell carcinoma. The genes are TRBV7-2 and TRBJ2-5, with 7 nucleotides matching TRBD2. The sequenced sample consisted of normal esophageal tissue next to the tumor. The sequence came from a female donor with esophageal squamous cell carcinoma. CDR3 DNA sequence: TGTGCCAACAGCTTCACGGGGGGAGAGACCCAGTACTTC. This encodes CANSFTGGETQYF.